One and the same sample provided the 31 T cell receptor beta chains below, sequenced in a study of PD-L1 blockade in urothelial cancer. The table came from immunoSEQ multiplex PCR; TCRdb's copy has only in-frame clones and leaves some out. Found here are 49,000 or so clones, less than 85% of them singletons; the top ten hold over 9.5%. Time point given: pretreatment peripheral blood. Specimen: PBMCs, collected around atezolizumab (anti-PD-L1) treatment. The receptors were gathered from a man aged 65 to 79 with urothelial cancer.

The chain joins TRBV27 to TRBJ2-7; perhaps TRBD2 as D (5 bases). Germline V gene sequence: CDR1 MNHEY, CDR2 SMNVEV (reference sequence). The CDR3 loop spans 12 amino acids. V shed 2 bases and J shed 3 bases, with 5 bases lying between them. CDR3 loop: CASSLRGYEQYF. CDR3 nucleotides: TGTGCCAGCAGTTTACGGGGCTACGAGCAGTACTTC.

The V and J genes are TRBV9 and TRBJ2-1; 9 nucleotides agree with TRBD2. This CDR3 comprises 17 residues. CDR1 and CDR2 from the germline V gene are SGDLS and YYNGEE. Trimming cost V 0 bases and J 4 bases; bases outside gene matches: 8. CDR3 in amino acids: CASSVALGLAGYNEQFF. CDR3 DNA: TGTGCCAGCAGCGTAGCTCTAGGGCTAGCGGGATACAATGAGCAGTTCTTC.

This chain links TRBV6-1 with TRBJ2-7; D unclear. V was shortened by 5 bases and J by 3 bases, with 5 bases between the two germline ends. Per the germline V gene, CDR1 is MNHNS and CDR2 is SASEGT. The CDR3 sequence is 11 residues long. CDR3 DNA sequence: TGTGCCAGCAGTCCCCACTACGAGCAGTACTTC. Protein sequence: CASSPHYEQYF.

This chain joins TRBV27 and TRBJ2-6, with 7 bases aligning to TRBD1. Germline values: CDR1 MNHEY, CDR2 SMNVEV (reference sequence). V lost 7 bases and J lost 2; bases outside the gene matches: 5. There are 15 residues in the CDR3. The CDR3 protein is CASKTDRAGANVLTF. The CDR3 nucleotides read TGTGCCAGCAAGACAGACAGGGCTGGGGCCAACGTCCTGACTTTC.

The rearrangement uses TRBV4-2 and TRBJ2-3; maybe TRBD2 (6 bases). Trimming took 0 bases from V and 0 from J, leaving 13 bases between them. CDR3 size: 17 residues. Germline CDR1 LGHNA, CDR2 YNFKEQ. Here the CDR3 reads CASSQERAGLSTDTQYF. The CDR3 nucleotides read TGTGCCAGCAGCCAAGAAAGAGCGGGCCTAAGCACAGATACGCAGTATTTT.

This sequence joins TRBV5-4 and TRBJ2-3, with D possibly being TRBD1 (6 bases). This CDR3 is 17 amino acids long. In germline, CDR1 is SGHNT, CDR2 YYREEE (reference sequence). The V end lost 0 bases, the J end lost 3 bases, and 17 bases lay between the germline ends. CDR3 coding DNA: TGTGCCAGCAGCTTGGCGGCTTTGGGCAGGGGTACAGATACGCAGTATTTT. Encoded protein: CASSLAALGRGTDTQYF.

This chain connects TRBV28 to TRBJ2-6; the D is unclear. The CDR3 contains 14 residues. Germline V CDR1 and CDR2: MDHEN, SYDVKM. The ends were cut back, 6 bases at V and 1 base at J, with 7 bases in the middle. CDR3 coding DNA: TGTGCCAGCAGCTCACATTCTGGGGCCAACGTCCTGACTTTC. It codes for CASSSHSGANVLTF.

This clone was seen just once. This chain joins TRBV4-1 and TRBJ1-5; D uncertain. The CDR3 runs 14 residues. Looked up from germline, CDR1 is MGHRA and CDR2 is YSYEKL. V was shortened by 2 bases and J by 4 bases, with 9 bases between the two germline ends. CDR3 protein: CASSQTLSNQPQHF. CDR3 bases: TGCGCCAGCAGCCAAACATTGTCAAATCAGCCCCAGCATTTT.

The CDR3 DNA reads TGTGCCAGCAGCTCAGAGACTAGGGGACTAGCGGGAACAACCGGGGAGCTGTTTTTT. Translating gives CASSSETRGLAGTTGELFF. This sequence joins TRBV7-9 and TRBJ2-2; the match to TRBD2 covers 13 bases. Germline CDR1 reads SEHNR; CDR2 reads FQNEAQ (reference sequence). J gave up 5 bases and V 4 bases, and 13 bases lay outside the gene matches. The CDR3 contains 19 residues.

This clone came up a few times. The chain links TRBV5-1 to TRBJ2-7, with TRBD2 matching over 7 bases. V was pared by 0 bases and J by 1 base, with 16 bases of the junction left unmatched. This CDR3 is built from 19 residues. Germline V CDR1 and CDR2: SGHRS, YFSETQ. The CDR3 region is CASSLVIRTGSGASYEQYF. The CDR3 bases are TGCGCCAGCAGCTTGGTCATCCGGACGGGGAGCGGGGCTTCCTACGAGCAGTACTTC.

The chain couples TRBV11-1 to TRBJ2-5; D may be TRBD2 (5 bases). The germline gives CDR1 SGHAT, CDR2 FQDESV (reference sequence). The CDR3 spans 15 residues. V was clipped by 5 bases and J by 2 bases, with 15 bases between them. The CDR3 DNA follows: TGTGCCAGCAGCCCCGGGTCGGGATTTCAAGAGACCCAGTACTTC. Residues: CASSPGSGFQETQYF.

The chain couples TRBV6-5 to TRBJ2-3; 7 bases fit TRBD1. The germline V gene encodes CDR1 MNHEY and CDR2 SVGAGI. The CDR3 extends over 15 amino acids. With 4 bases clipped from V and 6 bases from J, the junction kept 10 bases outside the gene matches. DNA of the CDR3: TGTGCCAGCAGTTGGGTCCTAGGGGGCGTTGATACGCAGTATTTT. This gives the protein CASSWVLGGVDTQYF.

The CDR3, as DNA: TGTGCCAGCAGCGCGGGGCCTATGAACACTGAAGCTTTCTTT. This sequence encodes CASSAGPMNTEAFF. The chain recombines TRBV7-6 with TRBJ1-1; TRBD1 might be the D (5 bases). This CDR3 is 14 amino acids long. Germline loops: CDR1 SGHVS, CDR2 FNYEAQ. V dropped 5 bases and J dropped 0 bases, with 10 bases sitting between them.

CDR3 in DNA: TGTGCCAGCAGTTCCCAGGGGGAAGTAAACATTCAGTACTTC. As protein: CASSSQGEVNIQYF. The chain recombines TRBV6-5 with TRBJ2-4, with TRBD1 matching 7 bases. This CDR3 region has 14 residues. From germline, CDR1 is MNHEY and CDR2 SVGAGI. Losses at the gene ends were 4 bases for V and 6 bases for J; bases not matched to a gene: 6.

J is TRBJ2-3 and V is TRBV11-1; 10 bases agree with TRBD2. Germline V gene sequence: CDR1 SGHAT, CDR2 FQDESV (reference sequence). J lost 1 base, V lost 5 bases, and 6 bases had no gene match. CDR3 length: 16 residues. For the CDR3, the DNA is TGTGCCAGCAGCCCACGACTAGCGGGCCGCACAGATACGCAGTATTTT. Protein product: CASSPRLAGRTDTQYF. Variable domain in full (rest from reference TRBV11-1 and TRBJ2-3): EAEVAQSPRYKITEKSQAVAFWCDPISGHATLYWYRQILGQGPELLVQFQDESVVDDSQLPKDRFSAERLKGVDSTLKIQPAELGDSAMYLCASSPRLAGRTDTQYFGPGTRLTVL.

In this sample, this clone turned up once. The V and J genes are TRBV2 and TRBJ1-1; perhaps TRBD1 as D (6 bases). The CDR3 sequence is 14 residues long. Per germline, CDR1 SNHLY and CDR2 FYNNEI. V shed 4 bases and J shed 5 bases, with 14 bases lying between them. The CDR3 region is CASSVGGEGTEAFF. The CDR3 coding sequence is TGTGCCAGCAGTGTAGGGGGGGAAGGGACTGAAGCTTTCTTT. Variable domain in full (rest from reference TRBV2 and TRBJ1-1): EPEVTQTPSHQVTQMGQEVILRCVPISNHLYFYWYRQILGQKVEFLVSFYNNEISEKSEIFDDQFSVERPDGSNFTLKIRSTKLEDSAMYFCASSVGGEGTEAFFGQGTRLTVV.

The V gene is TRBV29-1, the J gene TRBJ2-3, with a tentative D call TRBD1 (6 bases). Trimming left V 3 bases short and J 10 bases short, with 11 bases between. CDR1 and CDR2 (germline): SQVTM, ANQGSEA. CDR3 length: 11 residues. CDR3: CSVDQGFSQYF. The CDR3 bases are TGCAGCGTTGATCAGGGGTTTTCGCAGTATTTT.

CDR3 bases: TGTGCCAGCAGCGGAGGACAGCCGAATCAGCCCCAGCATTTT. This sequence encodes CASSGGQPNQPQHF. This sequence joins TRBV5-5 and TRBJ1-5, with a possible D match to TRBD1 (6 bases). V was shortened by 4 bases and J by 4 bases, with 12 bases between the two germline ends. This CDR3 comprises 14 residues. Germline CDR1 SGHKS, CDR2 YYEKEE (reference sequence).

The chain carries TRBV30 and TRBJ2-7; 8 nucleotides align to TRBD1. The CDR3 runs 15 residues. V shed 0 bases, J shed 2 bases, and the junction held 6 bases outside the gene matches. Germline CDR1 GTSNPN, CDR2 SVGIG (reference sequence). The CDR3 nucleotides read TGTGCCTGGAGTGTACTCGAACAGGGGGCCTACGAGCAGTACTTC. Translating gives CAWSVLEQGAYEQYF.

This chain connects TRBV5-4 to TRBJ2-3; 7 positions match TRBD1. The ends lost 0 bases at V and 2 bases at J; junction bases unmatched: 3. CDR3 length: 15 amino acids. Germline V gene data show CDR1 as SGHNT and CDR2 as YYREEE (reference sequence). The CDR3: CASSLDRGSTDTQYF. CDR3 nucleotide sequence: TGTGCCAGCAGCTTGGACAGGGGATCCACAGATACGCAGTATTTT.

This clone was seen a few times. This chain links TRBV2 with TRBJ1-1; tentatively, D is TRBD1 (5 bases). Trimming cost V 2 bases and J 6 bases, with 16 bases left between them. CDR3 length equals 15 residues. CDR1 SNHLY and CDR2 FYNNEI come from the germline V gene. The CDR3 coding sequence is TGTGCCAGCAGTGAATTGGGCAGGGATTTGTCTGAAGCTTTCTTT. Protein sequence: CASSELGRDLSEAFF.

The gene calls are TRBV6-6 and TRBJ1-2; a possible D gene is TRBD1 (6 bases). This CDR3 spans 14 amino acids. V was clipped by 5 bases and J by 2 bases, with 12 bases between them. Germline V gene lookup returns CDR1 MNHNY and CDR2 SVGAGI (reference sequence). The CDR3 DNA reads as TGTGCCAGCAGTCTCGGACAGAAGAACTATGGCTACACCTTC. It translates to CASSLGQKNYGYTF.

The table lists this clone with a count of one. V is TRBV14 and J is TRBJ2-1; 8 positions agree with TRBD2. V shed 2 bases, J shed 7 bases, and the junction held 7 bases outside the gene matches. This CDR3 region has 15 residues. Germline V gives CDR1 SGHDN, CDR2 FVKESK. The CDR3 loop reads CASSQTLTSANEQFF. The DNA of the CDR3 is TGTGCCAGCAGCCAAACCCTGACTAGCGCTAATGAGCAGTTCTTC.

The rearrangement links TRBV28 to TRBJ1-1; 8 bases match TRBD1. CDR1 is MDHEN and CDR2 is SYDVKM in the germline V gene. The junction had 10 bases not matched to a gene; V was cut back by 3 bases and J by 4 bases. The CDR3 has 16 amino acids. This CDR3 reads CASSLQGARGGTEAFF. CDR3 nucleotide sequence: TGTGCCAGCAGTTTGCAGGGGGCGAGGGGTGGCACTGAAGCTTTCTTT. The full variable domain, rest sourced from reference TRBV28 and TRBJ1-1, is DVKVTQSSRYLVKRTGEKVFLECVQDMDHENMFWYRQDPGLGLRLIYFSYDVKMKEKGDIPEGYSVSREKKERFSLILESASTNQTSMYLCASSLQGARGGTEAFFGQGTRLTVV.

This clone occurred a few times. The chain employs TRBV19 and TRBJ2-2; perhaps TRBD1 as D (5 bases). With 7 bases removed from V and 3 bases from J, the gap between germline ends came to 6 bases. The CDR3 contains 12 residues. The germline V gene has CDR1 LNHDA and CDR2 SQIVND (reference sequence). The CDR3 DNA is TGTGCCAGTAAGGGGTACACCGGGGAGCTGTTTTTT. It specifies CASKGYTGELFF.

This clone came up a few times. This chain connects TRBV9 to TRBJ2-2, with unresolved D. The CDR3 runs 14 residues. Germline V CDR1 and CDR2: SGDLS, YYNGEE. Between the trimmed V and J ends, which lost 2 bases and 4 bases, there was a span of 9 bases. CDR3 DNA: TGTGCCAGCAGCGTCACCGTGAGCACCGGGGAGCTGTTTTTT. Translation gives CASSVTVSTGELFF.

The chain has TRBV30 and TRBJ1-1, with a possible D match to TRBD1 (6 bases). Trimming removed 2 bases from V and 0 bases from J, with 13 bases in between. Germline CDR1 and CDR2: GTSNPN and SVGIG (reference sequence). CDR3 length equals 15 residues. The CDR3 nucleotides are TGTGCCTGGAGTCCCCGGACAGAGATGAACACTGAAGCTTTCTTT. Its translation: CAWSPRTEMNTEAFF.

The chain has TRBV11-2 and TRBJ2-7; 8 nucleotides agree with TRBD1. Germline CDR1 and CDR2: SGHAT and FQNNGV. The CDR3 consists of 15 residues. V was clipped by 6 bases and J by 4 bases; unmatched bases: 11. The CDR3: CASRLPGTGFYEQYF. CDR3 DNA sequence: TGTGCCAGCAGACTCCCCGGGACAGGTTTTTACGAGCAGTACTTC.

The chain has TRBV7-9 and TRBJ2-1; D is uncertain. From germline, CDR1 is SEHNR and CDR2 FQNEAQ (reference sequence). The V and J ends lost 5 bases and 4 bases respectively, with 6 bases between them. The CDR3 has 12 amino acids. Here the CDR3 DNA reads TGTGCCAGCAGCCAAGAGTACAATGAGCAGTTCTTC. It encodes CASSQEYNEQFF.

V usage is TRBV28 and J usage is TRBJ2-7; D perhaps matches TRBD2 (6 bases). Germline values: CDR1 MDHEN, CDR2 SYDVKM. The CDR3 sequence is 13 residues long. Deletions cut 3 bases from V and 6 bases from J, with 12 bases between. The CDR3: CASSFGGRSEQYF. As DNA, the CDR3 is TGTGCCAGCAGTTTCGGAGGGAGAAGCGAGCAGTACTTC.

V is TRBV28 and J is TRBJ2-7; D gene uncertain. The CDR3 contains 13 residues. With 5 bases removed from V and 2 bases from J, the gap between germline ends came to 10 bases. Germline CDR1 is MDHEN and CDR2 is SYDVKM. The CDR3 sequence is CASSTTTPYEQYF. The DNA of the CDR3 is TGTGCCAGCAGTACCACTACCCCCTACGAGCAGTACTTC.